The T cell receptor beta chain under discussion was sequenced for a study of identical twins (dated by TCRdb to 2016 to 2017). At the level of the whole study: To test whether fetal clonotypes persist, the study used deep sequencing on TCR alpha and beta repertoires from monozygotic twins, unrelated adults of various ages, and cord blood. Replicate twin experiments were performed at different times using different library preparation protocols to rule out contamination.

Libraries were constructed by 5' RACE. For sequencing, an Illumina HiSeq 2000 was employed. Template switching introduced a universal primer binding site; the final cDNA contained a unique molecular identifier, enabling accurate counting of TCR cDNA molecules. First-strand cDNA for TCR alpha and beta chains was synthesized from specific primers in the conserved constant-segment region. Each cDNA library was double barcoded, with a SMART-Mk sample barcode plus Illumina barcodes, to control for contamination. Two successive PCR steps introduced TruSeq adapter sequences along with Illumina sample barcodes. Sequencing of the TCR alpha and beta cDNA libraries was done on the Illumina HiSeq platform using custom primers. As for how the authors treated the data: MiGEC processed the raw reads to extract unique molecular identifiers, while MiXCR was used to determine the CDR3 positions. For each individual, recombination models were inferred using an EM algorithm with the repgenHMM and IGoR tools. Shared clonotype analysis was performed with the tcR package in R, normalizing sharing by the product of cloneset sizes. To study raw recombination free of thymic and clonal selection effects, out-of-frame nonproductive sequences were analyzed. TCRdb cleaned the public reads at Q25 with fastp, built clones with MiXCR and kept in-frame beta chains. CDR3 protein duplicates are merged, each entry listing the most common genes and DNA. The authors' filters were not applied to this entry. For this sample there are about 470,000 distinct CDR3 sequences; 24% appear just once. The ten top clones hold 2.5% to 3.5% of the sample.

Every donor in the study was a healthy Caucasian. The twin cohort comprised three pairs of female monozygotic twins, all aged roughly 18 to 30 years. CD4+ and CD8+ T cell populations were isolated with positive isolation kits from Invitrogen. Concerning this clonotype itself: Its antigen target is currently unknown. Base-call qualities are not available, and no considerably larger clone is one nucleotide away.

Paper-wide results and their limitations: The excess sharing between twins in beta out-of-frame sequences was weaker because fewer shared sequences reduced the signal-to-noise ratio. In monozygotic twins, recombination models systematically underestimated out-of-frame TCR alpha sharing, but the models matched the sharing seen between unrelated individuals. Zero-insertion analyses could be partly confounded by invariant T cells such as MAIT and iNKT, although diverse VJ usage argued against such confounding for most clonotypes. Compared with coincidental sharing between unrelated individuals, an excess of low generation-probability sequences was observed among out-of-frame TCR alpha sequences shared between twins. Because the same donors could not be followed over many years, the conclusions depended on cross-sectional statistical analysis. Fewer insertions were carried by abundant cord blood beta clonotypes; a weaker similar trend was observed in young adult naive repertoires, while no such trend was observed in memory repertoires.

Reading from cysteine to phenylalanine, the CDR3 counts 12 amino acids. Only the CDR3 portion is preserved as DNA: 36 bases, with reading frame beginning at the first base. In the germline V gene, CDR1 corresponds to SGHTA and CDR2 to FQGNSA. V was cut back by 6 bases and J by 9 bases, leaving a gap of 9 bases between them. A further study also used this sample, focusing on T cells expressing NK-cell markers. As the second paper documents: TCR beta-chain repertoires were profiled in sorted CD3+CD56+NKG2C+, CD3+CD56+NKG2C- and CD3+CD56-NKG2C+ T-cell subsets from about 8 donors. Among the eight sequenced donors, seven were HCMV-seropositive and one was HCMV-seronegative. In several experiments an anti-gammadeltaTCR antibody was added to restrict sorting to alphabetaTCR-expressing T cells. In several donors, the dominant CD3+CD56+NKG2C+ clonotypes ranked among the top 10 CD8+ clonotypes, making up roughly 1.0-8% of CD8+ T cells. Those dominant clonotypes were again the most abundant among CD3+CD56-NKG2C+ cells in a handful of donors, at about 25-60.1%. It remained unclear whether the expanded NKG2C-expressing T cell clones were specific for HCMV antigens. All eight donors whose samples were sequenced were randomly selected healthy volunteers, three of them men and five women. HCMV-specific IgG was detected in serum with a commercial ELISA kit to determine HCMV serostatus. MIGEC was used to demultiplex reads and group reads by UMI, and MiTCR was used to assemble and quantify clonotypes. Only TCR cDNA sequences supported by at least two reads were kept to exclude erroneous sequences. The tcR package was used for downstream repertoire analysis, and clonotypes were matched between fractions using CDR3 nucleotide sequence together with V segment. VDJmatch was used to annotate antigen specificity against VDJdb, with one amino acid substitution in CDR3 permitted.

This TCR was sampled from a woman aged 18 to 35 in good health. The V and J genes are TRBV7-2 and TRBJ1-6; the D gene is unclear. The source material was CD4+ T cells sorted from blood. The CDR3 region has the sequence CASRTSGSPLHF. The sequenced DNA: TGTGCCAGCAGGACAAGTGGTTCACCCCTCCACTTT.